This T cell receptor (beta chain) was captured by sequencing in a study of blood T cell repertoires in COVID-19. Measured with immunoSEQ multiplex PCR; TCRdb has only the in-frame clones, and not every one. Of around 260,000 clones listed, 85% to 90% are singletons. The CDR3 consists of 15 residues. CDR1 is SGHDT, CDR2 YYEEEE, per germline. V lost 4 bases to trimming and J lost 2 bases, with 15 bases between them. The chain couples TRBV5-6 to TRBJ1-2; D is unclear. Input material: peripheral blood. This receptor was identified in a woman in her fifties or sixties with COVID-19, enrolled during active disease. CDR3 coding DNA: TGTGCCAGCAGCCCCTCCCCGACGGGAAACTATGGCTACACCTTC. Translating gives CASSPSPTGNYGYTF.